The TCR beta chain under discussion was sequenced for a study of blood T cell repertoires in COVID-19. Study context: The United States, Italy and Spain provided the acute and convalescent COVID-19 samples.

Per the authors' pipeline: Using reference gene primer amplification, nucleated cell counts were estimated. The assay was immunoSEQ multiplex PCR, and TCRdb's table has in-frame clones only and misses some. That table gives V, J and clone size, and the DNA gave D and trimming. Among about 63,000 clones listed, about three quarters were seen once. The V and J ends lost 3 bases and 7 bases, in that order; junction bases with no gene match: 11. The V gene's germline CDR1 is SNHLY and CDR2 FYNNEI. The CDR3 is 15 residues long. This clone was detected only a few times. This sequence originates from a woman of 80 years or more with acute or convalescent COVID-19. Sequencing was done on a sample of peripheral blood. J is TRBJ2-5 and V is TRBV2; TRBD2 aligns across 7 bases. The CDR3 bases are TGTGCCAGCAGTGACAGGGAGGCTAGCGGAATGACCCAGTACTTC. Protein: CASSDREASGMTQYF.